The clone carrying this T cell receptor beta chain was recorded only once. Antigen specificity is unknown. This entry comes from a study of cytomegalovirus exposure and HLA in healthy donors. Study summary: A later analysis reported the same platform for the 120 validation repertoires and the approximately 640 first-cohort repertoires.

Libraries were prepared by immunoSEQ multiplex PCR; TCRdb keeps only in-frame clonotypes and omits some of them. The table includes 120,000 to 150,000 clones, approximately 88% detected once. CDR3 length equals 14 residues. Germline V CDR1 and CDR2: GTSNPN, SVGIG (reference sequence). The ends were cut back, 3 bases at V and 3 bases at J, with 15 bases in the middle. The study, taken as a whole, reports: The study listed roughly 160 cytomegalovirus-associated TCR beta chains. One later analysis, an examination of the 120 validation repertoires, found that first-cohort TCR clusters tended to co-occur in them.

This chain links TRBV30 with TRBJ2-7; D is uncertain. The clonotype originates from a man younger than 30 in good health and CMV-seropositive. What was sequenced was PBMCs. CDR3 protein: CAWRDRLYHYEQYF. The CDR3 DNA reads TGTGCCTGGAGAGATAGACTCTACCACTACGAGCAGTACTTC.